This record looks at one T cell receptor beta chain sequence and its context. Its antigen is as yet unknown. The record originates from a study of cytomegalovirus exposure and HLA in healthy donors. Study results and caveats: In an earlier analysis, in several hundred donors, most V segments appeared productive either ~87% or ~30% of the time. Follow-up analysis seemed to connect common viral pathogens with several of the most significant clusters identified. Specificity of a few CMV-associated chains for CMV antigens was verified in vitro. Association of a missense DCLRE1C variant with TCR beta V- and J-gene trimming was reported in a later analysis.

Trimming took 6 bases from V and 7 from J; bases not matched to a gene: 14. Germline-derived CDR1 and CDR2 are MNHEY and SMNVEV (reference sequence). This CDR3 region has 15 residues. The PCR used 60 Vbeta and 13 Jbeta primers. Repertoires were generated with immunoSEQ multiplex PCR, while TCRdb's copy carries only in-frame clones and drops some. In the table there are about 200,000 clones, approximately 86% of which are singletons. This clonotype originated in a young woman in good health and CMV-seronegative. This chain connects TRBV27 to TRBJ2-7, with 8 bases matching TRBD1. The sample comprised PBMCs. The CDR3: CASSSDRDLFREQYF. CDR3 sequence (DNA): TGTGCCAGCAGCTCGGACAGGGACCTCTTTCGGGAGCAGTACTTC.